These 22 T cell receptor beta chains originate from one sample sequenced in a study of regulatory and conventional T cells in RAG deficiency. Genomic DNA came from blood regulatory T cells gated CD4+ CD25-high CD127-low. Repertoires were generated with immunoSEQ multiplex PCR, while TCRdb's copy carries only in-frame clones and drops some. This sample has 7,000 to 10,000 clones, with around 93% found just once. The same specimen was also included in a second study, on regulatory T cells. That publication notes: Amplification used 52 TRBV primers and 13 TRBJ primers.

The sample was CD127- CD25+ CD4+ Tregs sorted from blood. All receptors derive from a human donor in good health.

This chain connects TRBV7-2 to TRBJ2-3, with 11 bases matching TRBD2. Trimming cost V 5 bases and J 3 bases; bases outside gene matches: 7. The germline V gene has CDR1 SGHTA and CDR2 FQGNSA. CDR3 length equals 16 residues. In nucleotides, the CDR3 is TGTGCCAGCAGCGGGCCCCTAGCGGGAGGTACAGATACGCAGTATTTT. Translated, it gives CASSGPLAGGTDTQYF.

The chain employs TRBV14 and TRBJ1-2; 8 nucleotides align to TRBD1. Trimming at V came to 2 bases and at J to 12 bases, leaving 5 bases not matched to a gene. From germline, CDR1 is SGHDN and CDR2 FVKESK. The CDR3 is 12 amino acids. In DNA, the CDR3 is TGTGCCAGCAGCCAAAACGACAGGGGTCACACCTTC. Translation gives CASSQNDRGHTF.

The gene calls are TRBV7-3 and TRBJ2-6; 8 nucleotides agree with TRBD2. Trimming cost V 4 bases and J 0 bases; bases outside gene matches: 5. The germline gives CDR1 SGHTA, CDR2 FQGTGA. CDR3 length: 17 residues. CDR3 sequence reads: CASSSLAGLSGANVLTF. The CDR3 DNA reads TGTGCCAGCAGCTCCTTAGCGGGACTCTCTGGGGCCAACGTCCTGACTTTC. The full variable domain, its missing parts supplied by reference TRBV7-3 and TRBJ2-6, is GAGVSQTPSNKVTEKGKYVELRCDPISGHTALYWYRQSLGQGPEFLIYFQGTGAADDSGLPNDRFFAVRPEGSVSTLKIQRTERGDSAVYLCASSSLAGLSGANVLTFGAGSRLTVL.

The J gene is TRBJ1-4, the V gene TRBV25-1; 7 nucleotides line up with TRBD1. The CDR3 has 16 amino acids. The germline CDR1 and CDR2 sequences are MGHDK and SYGVNS. V lost 7 bases, J lost 6 bases, and 14 bases stayed unmatched. CDR3 in DNA: TGTGCCAGCACTCTGACGGCGGGGACAGAGGATGAAAAACTGTTTTTT. It specifies CASTLTAGTEDEKLFF.

The chain uses TRBV18 and TRBJ2-1; weak D call: TRBD2 (6 bases). The CDR3 has 13 residues. CDR1 is KGHSH, CDR2 LQKENI, per germline. V dropped 4 bases and J dropped 4 bases, with 8 bases sitting between them. CDR3 DNA: TGTGCCAGCTCACTCCGGGAGTACAATGAGCAGTTCTTC. Protein sequence: CASSLREYNEQFF. The full variable domain, its missing parts supplied by reference TRBV18 and TRBJ2-1, is NAGVMQNPRHLVRRRGQEARLRCSPMKGHSHVYWYRQLPEEGLKFMVYLQKENIIDESGMPKERFSAEFPKEGPSILRIQQVVRGDSAAYFCASSLREYNEQFFGPGTRLTVL.

This sequence joins TRBV4-2 and TRBJ1-2, with D perhaps matching TRBD1 (6 bases). The germline V gene encodes CDR1 LGHNA and CDR2 YNFKEQ. This CDR3 comprises 13 residues. V was trimmed by 4 bases and J by 7 bases, leaving 13 bases between them. In DNA form, the CDR3 reads TGTGCCAGCAGCCGAGGACAGCTCTGTGGCTACACCTTC. Its translation is CASSRGQLCGYTF.

The chain is built from TRBV5-1 and TRBJ2-1; TRBD1 aligns across 7 bases. V was clipped by 0 bases and J by 3 bases; unmatched bases: 3. The CDR3 has 15 amino acids. CDR1 is SGHRS, CDR2 YFSETQ, per germline. CDR3 DNA sequence: TGCGCCAGCAGCTTGGGGCAGGGGGACTACAATGAGCAGTTCTTC. The encoded protein is CASSLGQGDYNEQFF.

This sequence joins TRBV5-4 and TRBJ2-7, with TRBD2 matching 9 bases. The junction had 8 bases not matched to a gene; V was cut back by 4 bases and J by 6 bases. This CDR3 has 14 residues. Germline loops: CDR1 SGHNT, CDR2 YYREEE (reference sequence). As DNA, the CDR3 is TGTGCCAGCAGCGGGGGACTAGCTGTATCCGAGCAGTACTTC. Translation: CASSGGLAVSEQYF.

V usage is TRBV30 and J usage is TRBJ2-3; D unresolved. V dropped 2 bases and J dropped 5 bases, with 8 bases sitting between them. Germline V gene data show CDR1 as GTSNPN and CDR2 as SVGIG (reference sequence). This CDR3 is 12 amino acids long. The CDR3 DNA reads as TGTGCCTGGAGTAAACACCAAGATACGCAGTATTTT. Translating it yields CAWSKHQDTQYF.

The chain uses TRBV19 and TRBJ1-1, with D hard to call. The CDR3 has 10 amino acids. In germline, CDR1 is LNHDA, CDR2 SQIVND (reference sequence). The V end was cut by 10 bases, the J end by 2 bases, with 5 bases between. The CDR3 DNA sequence: TGTGCCACCTCTAACACTGAAGCTTTCTTT. This translates into CATSNTEAFF.

This chain joins TRBV10-3 and TRBJ2-1, with TRBD2 matching over 15 bases. Germline V CDR1 and CDR2: ENHRY, SYGVKD. V lost 1 base to trimming and J lost 3 bases; unmatched junction nucleotides: 7. The CDR3 sequence is 19 residues long. The CDR3 bases are TGTGCCATCAGTGAGTATCGGACTAGCGGGAGGGTAGGCTACAATGAGCAGTTCTTC. This translates into CAISEYRTSGRVGYNEQFF.

The chain links TRBV2 to TRBJ2-2; 8 nucleotides align to TRBD2. The junction had 13 bases not matched to a gene; V was cut back by 9 bases and J by 7 bases. There are 15 residues in the CDR3. Germline V CDR1 and CDR2: SNHLY, FYNNEI. The DNA of the CDR3 is TGTGCCAGAGGCAAAGGGACTAGAGCGGTCGGGGAGCTGTTTTTT. It is translated as CARGKGTRAVGELFF.

This clone was observed once. This chain joins TRBV6-5 and TRBJ1-4; 9 nucleotides match TRBD1. Unmatched junction bases numbered 7, after V lost 6 bases and J lost 8 bases. Germline assignment: CDR1 MNHEY and CDR2 SVGAGI. The CDR3 totals 14 residues. CDR3 amino acids: CASRPGTGLEKLFF. CDR3 sequence (DNA): TGTGCCAGCAGACCCGGGACAGGGCTGGAAAAACTGTTTTTT.

In this sample, this clone turned up a few times. The chain has TRBV6-5 and TRBJ1-2; D might be TRBD1 (5 bases). V lost 6 bases and J 8 bases, leaving 16 bases between the germline ends. This CDR3 is 13 amino acids long. The germline gives CDR1 MNHEY, CDR2 SVGAGI. The CDR3: CASSQRQSSGYTF. CDR3 nucleotides: TGTGCCAGCAGCCAAAGACAGTCCTCGGGCTACACCTTC.

This rearrangement joins TRBV19 to TRBJ2-1; 7 bases map to TRBD2. V trimming: 4 bases; J trimming: 0 bases; junction bases outside the gene matches: 12. Germline CDR1 LNHDA, CDR2 SQIVND (reference sequence). The CDR3 extends over 18 amino acids. Here the CDR3 DNA reads TGTGCCAGTAGTAGGGGCCCGGGGGGTCGTGGCTCCTACAATGAGCAGTTCTTC. It is translated as CASSRGPGGRGSYNEQFF.

Only one count was recorded for this clone. This rearrangement joins TRBV30 to TRBJ2-7; no firm D call. This CDR3 region has 12 residues. CDR1 is GTSNPN and CDR2 is SVGIG in the germline V gene (reference sequence). V lost 1 base and J 6 bases, leaving 10 bases between the germline ends. Here the CDR3 reads CAWSGGPGEQYF. CDR3 nucleotide sequence: TGTGCCTGGAGTGGAGGCCCCGGCGAGCAGTACTTC.

This clone was seen only once. J is TRBJ2-3 and V is TRBV30; 11 bases are a match to TRBD2. The CDR3 sequence is 19 residues long. The junction had 16 bases not matched to a gene; V was cut back by 0 bases and J by 5 bases. Germline V gene lookup returns CDR1 GTSNPN and CDR2 SVGIG (reference sequence). DNA for the CDR3: TGTGCCTGGAGTGTAATGACTAGCGGGAAAGTGAAGAGAAGAGATACGCAGTATTTT. This encodes CAWSVMTSGKVKRRDTQYF.

The rearrangement uses TRBV27 and TRBJ1-2; D gene uncertain. There are 15 residues in the CDR3. CDR1 and CDR2 from the germline V gene are MNHEY and SMNVEV (reference sequence). V lost 0 bases to trimming and J lost 4 bases, with 12 bases between them. The CDR3 here is CASSLSPRSPYGYTF. The CDR3 DNA follows: TGTGCCAGCAGTTTATCCCCCAGGTCACCCTATGGCTACACCTTC.

The V gene is TRBV11-2, the J gene TRBJ2-6; D is unclear. Per germline, CDR1 SGHAT and CDR2 FQNNGV. The CDR3 has 17 amino acids. The V end lost 0 bases, the J end lost 0 bases, and 9 bases lay between the germline ends. The CDR3: CASSLESLVSGANVLTF. CDR3 in DNA: TGTGCCAGCAGCTTAGAGTCGCTAGTCTCTGGGGCCAACGTCCTGACTTTC.

The rearrangement uses TRBV7-9 and TRBJ1-6, with 7 nucleotides matching TRBD1. The CDR3 contains 15 residues. V lost 1 base and J lost 5; bases outside the gene matches: 2. The germline CDR1 and CDR2 sequences are SEHNR and FQNEAQ (reference sequence). The CDR3 loop is CASSLGGQNNSPLHF. For the CDR3, the DNA is TGTGCCAGCAGCTTAGGGGGACAGAATAATTCACCCCTCCACTTT.

The count of this clone is one. For the CDR3, the DNA is TGTGCCAGTAGTAAGGAGACAGGGGTATCGGCTTTCTTT. The encoded protein is CASSKETGVSAFF. The chain employs TRBV19 and TRBJ1-1, with 8 bases that match TRBD1. In germline, CDR1 is LNHDA, CDR2 SQIVND (reference sequence). CDR3 length: 13 amino acids. With 4 bases clipped from V and 11 bases from J, the junction kept 9 bases outside the gene matches.

The chain has TRBV5-1 and TRBJ2-5; TRBD1 matches at 7 bases. V was clipped by 4 bases and J by 2 bases; unmatched bases: 8. Germline-derived CDR1 and CDR2 are SGHRS and YFSETQ. There are 15 residues in the CDR3. CDR3 nucleotides: TGCGCCAGCAGCCCGCTGGGACAGCCTCAAGAGACCCAGTACTTC. The encoded protein is CASSPLGQPQETQYF.